The clone carrying this T cell receptor (beta chain) was detected a few times. The antigen is unknown. The sample is drawn from a study of cytomegalovirus exposure and HLA in healthy donors. Both 60 Vbeta primers and 13 Jbeta primers went into the PCR. Profiled with immunoSEQ multiplex PCR; TCRdb holds only in-frame clones, not every one. Among around 200,000 clones listed, 80% were seen once. Overall study findings and caveats: Donors were assumed by presence/absence analyses to have roughly uniform sequencing depth.

The specimen was PBMCs. This sequence originates from a boy aged 10-17 years in good health and CMV-seronegative.

The CDR3 here is CASSLDSYRVYEQFF. In nucleotides, the CDR3 is TGTGCCAGCAGCTTAGATTCTTACAGGGTCTATGAGCAGTTCTTC. The chain combines TRBV7-8 with TRBJ2-1; a possible D gene is TRBD1 (6 bases). V lost 1 base and J 8 bases, leaving 15 bases between the germline ends. Germline V gene data show CDR1 as SGHVS and CDR2 as FQNEAQ. This CDR3 comprises 15 residues.